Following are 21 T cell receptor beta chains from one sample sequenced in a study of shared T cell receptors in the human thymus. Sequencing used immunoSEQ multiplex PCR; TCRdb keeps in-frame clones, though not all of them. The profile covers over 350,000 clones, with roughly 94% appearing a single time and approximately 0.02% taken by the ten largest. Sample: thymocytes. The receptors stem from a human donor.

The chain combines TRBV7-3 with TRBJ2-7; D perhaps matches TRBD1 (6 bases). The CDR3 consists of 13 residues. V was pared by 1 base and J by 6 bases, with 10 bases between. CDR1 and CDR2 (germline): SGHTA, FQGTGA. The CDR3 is CASSLIQGLEQYF. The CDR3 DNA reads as TGTGCCAGCAGCTTAATACAGGGCCTCGAGCAGTACTTC.

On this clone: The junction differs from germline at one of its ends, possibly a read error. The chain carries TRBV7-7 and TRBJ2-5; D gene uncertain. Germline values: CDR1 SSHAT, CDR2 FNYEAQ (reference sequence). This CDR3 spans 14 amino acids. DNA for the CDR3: TGTGCTAGCAGCTATCGGTCCTCCCGAGAGACCCAGTACTTC. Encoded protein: CASSYRSSRETQYF. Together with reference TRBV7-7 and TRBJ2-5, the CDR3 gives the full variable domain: GAGVSQSPRYKVTKRGQDVTLRCDPISSHATLYWYQQALGQGPEFLTYFNYEAQPDKSGLPSDRFSAERPEGSISTLTIQRTEQRDSAMYRCASSYRSSRETQYFGPGTRLLVL.

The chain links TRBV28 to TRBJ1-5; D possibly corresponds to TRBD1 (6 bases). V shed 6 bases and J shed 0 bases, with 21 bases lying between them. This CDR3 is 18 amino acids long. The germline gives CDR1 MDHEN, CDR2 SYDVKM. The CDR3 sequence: CASSPHRAGWYSNQPQHF. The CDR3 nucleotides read TGTGCCAGCAGCCCCCACAGGGCCGGATGGTATAGCAATCAGCCCCAGCATTTT.

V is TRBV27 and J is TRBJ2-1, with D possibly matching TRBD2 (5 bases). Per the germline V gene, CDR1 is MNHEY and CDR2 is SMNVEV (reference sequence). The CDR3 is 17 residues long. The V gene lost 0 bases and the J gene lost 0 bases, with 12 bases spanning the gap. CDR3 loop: CASSLSERRRSYNEQFF. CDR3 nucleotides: TGTGCCAGCAGTTTATCCGAGCGGCGTCGCTCCTACAATGAGCAGTTCTTC.

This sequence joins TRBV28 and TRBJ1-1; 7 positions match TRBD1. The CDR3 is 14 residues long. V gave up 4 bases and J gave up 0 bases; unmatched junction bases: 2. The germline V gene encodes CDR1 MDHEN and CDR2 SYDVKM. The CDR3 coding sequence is TGTGCCAGCAGTTGGACAGGAGTGAACACTGAAGCTTTCTTT. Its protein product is CASSWTGVNTEAFF.

The CDR3 region is CAKSDRGFQETQYF. CDR3 DNA sequence: TGTGCCAAATCGGACAGGGGGTTCCAAGAGACCCAGTACTTC. This rearrangement joins TRBV7-9 to TRBJ2-5, with 10 bases lining up with TRBD1. The CDR3 covers 14 residues. Germline CDR1 reads SEHNR; CDR2 reads FQNEAQ (reference sequence). V was pared by 10 bases and J by 1 base, with 6 bases of the junction left unmatched.

This CDR3 is CASGSTNHGEQFF. Here the CDR3 DNA reads TGCGCCAGCGGATCGACGAACCACGGCGAGCAGTTCTTC. This chain connects TRBV5-1 to TRBJ2-1, with unresolved D. The CDR3 contains 13 residues. With 7 bases removed from V and 10 bases from J, the gap between germline ends came to 18 bases. Per germline, CDR1 SGHRS and CDR2 YFSETQ.

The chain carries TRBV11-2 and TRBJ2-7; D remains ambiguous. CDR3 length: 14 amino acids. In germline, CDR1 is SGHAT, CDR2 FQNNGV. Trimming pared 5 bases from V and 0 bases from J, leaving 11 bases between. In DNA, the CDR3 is TGTGCCAGCAGCGCTAAACACATCTCCTACGAGCAGTACTTC. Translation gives CASSAKHISYEQYF.

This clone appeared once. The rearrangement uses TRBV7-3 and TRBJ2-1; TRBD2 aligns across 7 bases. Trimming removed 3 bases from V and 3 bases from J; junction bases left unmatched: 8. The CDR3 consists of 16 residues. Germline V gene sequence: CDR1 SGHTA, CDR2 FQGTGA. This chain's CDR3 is CASSFLGGGVYNEQFF. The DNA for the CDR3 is TGTGCCAGCAGCTTCCTTGGGGGAGGGGTCTACAATGAGCAGTTCTTC.

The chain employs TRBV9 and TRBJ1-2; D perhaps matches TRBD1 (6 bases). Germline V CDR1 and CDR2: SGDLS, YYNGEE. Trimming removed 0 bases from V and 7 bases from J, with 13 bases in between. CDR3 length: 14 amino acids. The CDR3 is CASSVARQEGGYTF. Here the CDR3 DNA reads TGTGCCAGCAGCGTAGCTAGACAGGAGGGTGGCTACACCTTC.

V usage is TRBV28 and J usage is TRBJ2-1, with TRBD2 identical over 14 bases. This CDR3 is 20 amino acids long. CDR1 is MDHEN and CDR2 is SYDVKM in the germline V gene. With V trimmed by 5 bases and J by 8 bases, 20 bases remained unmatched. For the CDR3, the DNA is TGTGCCAGCAGTCCGGGACAGGGACTAGCGGGAGATTTTATACGGGATGAGCAGTTCTTC. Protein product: CASSPGQGLAGDFIRDEQFF.

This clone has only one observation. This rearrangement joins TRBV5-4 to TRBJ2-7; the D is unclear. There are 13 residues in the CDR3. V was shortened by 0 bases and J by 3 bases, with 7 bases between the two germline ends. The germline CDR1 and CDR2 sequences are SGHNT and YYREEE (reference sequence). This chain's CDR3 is CASSLAMDYEQYF. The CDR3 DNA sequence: TGTGCCAGCAGCTTGGCTATGGACTACGAGCAGTACTTC.

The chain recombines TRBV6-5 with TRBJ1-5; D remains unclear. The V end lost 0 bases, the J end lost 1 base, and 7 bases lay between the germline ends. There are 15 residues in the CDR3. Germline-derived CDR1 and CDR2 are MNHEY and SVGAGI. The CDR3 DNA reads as TGTGCCAGCAGTTACTCGGAGGGAAGCAATCAGCCCCAGCATTTT. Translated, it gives CASSYSEGSNQPQHF.

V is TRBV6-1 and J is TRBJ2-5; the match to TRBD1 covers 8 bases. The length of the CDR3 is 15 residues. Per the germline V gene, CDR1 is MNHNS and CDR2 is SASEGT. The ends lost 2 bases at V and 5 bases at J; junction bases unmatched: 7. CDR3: CASSEYQGAGETQYF. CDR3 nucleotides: TGTGCCAGCAGTGAATACCAGGGGGCAGGGGAGACCCAGTACTTC.

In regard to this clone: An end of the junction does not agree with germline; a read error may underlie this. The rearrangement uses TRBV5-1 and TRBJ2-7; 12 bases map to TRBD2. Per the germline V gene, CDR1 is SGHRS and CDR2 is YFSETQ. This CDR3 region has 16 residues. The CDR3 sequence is CASSLLAGGPSNEQYF. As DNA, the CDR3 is TGCGCCAGCAGCTTGCTAGCGGGAGGGCCCTCCAACGAGCAGTACTTC.

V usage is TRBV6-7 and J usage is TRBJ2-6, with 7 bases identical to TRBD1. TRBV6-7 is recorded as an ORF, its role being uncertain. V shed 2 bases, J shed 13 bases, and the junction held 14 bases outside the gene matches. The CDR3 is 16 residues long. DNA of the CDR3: TGTGCCAGCAGTTACAGCAGACAGGGCATGGGGTGTGTCCTGACTTTC. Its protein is CASSYSRQGMGCVLTF.

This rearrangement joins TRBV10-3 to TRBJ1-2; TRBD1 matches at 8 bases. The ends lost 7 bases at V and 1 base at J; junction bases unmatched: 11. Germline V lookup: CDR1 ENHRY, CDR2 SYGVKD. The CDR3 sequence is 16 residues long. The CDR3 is CAITDRTGIYNYGYTF. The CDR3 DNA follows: TGTGCCATCACCGATCGGACAGGGATCTATAACTATGGCTACACCTTC.

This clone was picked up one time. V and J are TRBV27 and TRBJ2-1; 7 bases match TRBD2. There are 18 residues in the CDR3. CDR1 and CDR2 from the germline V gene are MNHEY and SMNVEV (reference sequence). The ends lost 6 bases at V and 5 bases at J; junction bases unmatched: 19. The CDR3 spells CASSSPLRAAGVDNEQFF. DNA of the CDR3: TGTGCCAGCAGCTCCCCCCTGCGGGCGGCGGGAGTGGACAATGAGCAGTTCTTC.

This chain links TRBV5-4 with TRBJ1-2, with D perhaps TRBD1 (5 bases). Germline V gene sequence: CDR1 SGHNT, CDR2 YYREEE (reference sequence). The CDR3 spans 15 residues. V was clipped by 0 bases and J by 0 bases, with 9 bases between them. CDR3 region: CASSLVGGANYGYTF. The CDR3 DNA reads TGTGCCAGCAGCTTGGTGGGGGGAGCTAACTATGGCTACACCTTC.

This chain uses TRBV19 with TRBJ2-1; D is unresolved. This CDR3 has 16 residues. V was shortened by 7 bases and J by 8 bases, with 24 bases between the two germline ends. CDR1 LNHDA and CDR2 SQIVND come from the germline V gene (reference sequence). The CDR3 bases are TGTGCCAGTAAAAAAGATGGCCATGCGATGGTTGATGAGCAGTTCTTC. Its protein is CASKKDGHAMVDEQFF.

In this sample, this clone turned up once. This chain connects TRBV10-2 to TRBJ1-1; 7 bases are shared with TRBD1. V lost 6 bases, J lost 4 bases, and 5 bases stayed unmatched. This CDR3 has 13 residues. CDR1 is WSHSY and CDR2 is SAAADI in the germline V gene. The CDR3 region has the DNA TGCGCCAGCAGCCCAGGGGGGAGCACTGAAGCTTTCTTT. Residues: CASSPGGSTEAFF.